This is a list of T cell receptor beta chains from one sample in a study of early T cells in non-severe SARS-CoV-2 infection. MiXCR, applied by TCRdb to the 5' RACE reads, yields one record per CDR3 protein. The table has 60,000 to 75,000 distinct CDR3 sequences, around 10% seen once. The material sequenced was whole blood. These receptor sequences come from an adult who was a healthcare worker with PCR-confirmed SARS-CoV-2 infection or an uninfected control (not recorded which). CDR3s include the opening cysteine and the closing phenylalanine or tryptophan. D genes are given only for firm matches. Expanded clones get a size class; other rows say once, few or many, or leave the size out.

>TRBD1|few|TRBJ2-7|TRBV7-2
CASSPQGDSSYEQYF
TGTGCCAGCAGCCCCCAGGGGGATAGCTCCTACGAGCAGTACTTC
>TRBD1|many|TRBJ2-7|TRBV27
CASSPGTATYEQYF
TGTGCCAGCAGTCCCGGGACAGCGACCTACGAGCAGTACTTC
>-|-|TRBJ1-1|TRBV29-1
CSVEYRVEAFF
TGCAGCGTTGAATACAGGGTAGAGGCTTTCTTT
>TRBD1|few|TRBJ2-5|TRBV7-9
CASNRGLQETQYF
TGTGCCAGCAACAGGGGGCTCCAAGAGACCCAGTACTTC
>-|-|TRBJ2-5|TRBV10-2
CASSDRLGPSGTQYF
TGCGCCAGCAGTGACAGACTAGGTCCCAGTGGGACCCAGTACTTC
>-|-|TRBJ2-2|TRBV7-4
CASNLHRLNYTGELFF
TGTGCCAGCAACCTACATCGACTCAATTACACCGGGGAGCTGTTTTTT
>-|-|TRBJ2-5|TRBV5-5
CASREADALQETQYF
TGTGCCAGCAGGGAAGCGGACGCACTCCAAGAGACCCAGTACTTC
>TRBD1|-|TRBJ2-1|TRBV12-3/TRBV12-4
CASSLRTGGRRNEQFF
TGTGCCAGCAGTTTACGGACAGGGGGCCGGCGGAATGAGCAGTTCTTC
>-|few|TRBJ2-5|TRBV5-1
CASWTRGRQETQYF
TGCGCCAGCTGGACGCGTGGGCGGCAAGAGACCCAGTACTTC
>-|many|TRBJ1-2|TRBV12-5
CASGLGDVFSGYTF
TGTGCTAGTGGTTTGGGGGACGTTTTCTCTGGCTACACCTTC
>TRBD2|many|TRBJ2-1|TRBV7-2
CASSLVYSSGGRNEQFF
TGTGCCAGCAGCTTAGTGTATAGTAGCGGGGGGCGAAATGAGCAGTTCTTC
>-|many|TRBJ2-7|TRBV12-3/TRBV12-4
CASSRPVRAHEQYF
TGTGCCAGCAGCCGTCCCGTAAGGGCCCACGAGCAGTACTTC
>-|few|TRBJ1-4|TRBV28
CASASRALNEKLFF
TGTGCCAGCGCGTCCAGGGCACTAAATGAAAAACTGTTTTTT
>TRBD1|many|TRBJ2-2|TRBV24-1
CATSDALGTGGNTGELFF
TGTGCCACCAGTGATGCCCTCGGGACAGGGGGCAACACCGGGGAGCTGTTTTTT
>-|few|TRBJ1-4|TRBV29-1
CSVEGEREKLFF
TGCAGCGTTGAAGGGGAACGGGAAAAACTGTTTTTT
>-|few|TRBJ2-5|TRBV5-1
CASSLEGVQETQYF
TGCGCCAGCAGCTTGGAGGGGGTTCAAGAGACCCAGTACTTC
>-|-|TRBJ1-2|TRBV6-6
CASINPGPGGGYTF
TGTGCCAGCATTAACCCGGGGCCCGGAGGGGGCTACACCTTC
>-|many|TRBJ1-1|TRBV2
CASSPNLSEAFF
TGTGCCAGCAGCCCAAATTTGTCTGAAGCTTTCTTT
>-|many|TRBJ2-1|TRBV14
CASSQEMGEPGYNEQFF
TGTGCCAGCAGCCAAGAGATGGGGGAGCCGGGCTACAATGAGCAGTTCTTC
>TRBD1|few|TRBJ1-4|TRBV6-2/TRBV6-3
CASSGQGATNEKLFF
TGTGCCAGCTCCGGACAGGGGGCAACTAATGAAAAACTGTTTTTT
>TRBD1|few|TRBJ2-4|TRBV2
CASRGTGAKNIQYF
TGTGCCAGCAGAGGGACAGGGGCCAAAAACATTCAGTACTTC
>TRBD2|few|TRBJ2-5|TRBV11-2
CASSAGTSGYQETQYF
TGTGCCAGCAGCGCCGGGACTAGCGGGTACCAAGAGACCCAGTACTTC
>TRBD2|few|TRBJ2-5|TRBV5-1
CASSPYPPWGGQETQYF
TGCGCCAGCAGCCCGTACCCCCCTTGGGGGGGGCAAGAGACCCAGTACTTC
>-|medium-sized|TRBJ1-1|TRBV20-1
CSASQGRETEAFF
TGCAGTGCTAGTCAGGGGAGGGAGACTGAAGCTTTCTTT
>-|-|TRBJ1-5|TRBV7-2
CASSSRAAGNQPQHF
TGTGCCAGCAGCTCTAGGGCGGCAGGCAATCAGCCCCAGCATTTT
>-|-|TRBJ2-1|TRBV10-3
CATGVNEQFF
TGTGCCACGGGGGTCAATGAGCAGTTCTTC
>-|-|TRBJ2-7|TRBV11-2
CASSYRARYEQYF
TGTGCCAGCAGCTACCGGGCCCGCTACGAGCAGTACTTC
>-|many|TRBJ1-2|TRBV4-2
CASSQARGEDGYTF
TGTGCCAGCAGCCAAGCCAGGGGCGAGGATGGCTACACCTTC
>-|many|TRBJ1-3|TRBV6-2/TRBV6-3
CASSYQWSAIYF
TGTGCCAGCAGTTACCAGTGGAGCGCCATATATTTT
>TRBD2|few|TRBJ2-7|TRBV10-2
CASSVLAGSSYEQYF
TGCGCCAGCAGTGTCCTAGCGGGGAGCTCCTACGAGCAGTACTTC